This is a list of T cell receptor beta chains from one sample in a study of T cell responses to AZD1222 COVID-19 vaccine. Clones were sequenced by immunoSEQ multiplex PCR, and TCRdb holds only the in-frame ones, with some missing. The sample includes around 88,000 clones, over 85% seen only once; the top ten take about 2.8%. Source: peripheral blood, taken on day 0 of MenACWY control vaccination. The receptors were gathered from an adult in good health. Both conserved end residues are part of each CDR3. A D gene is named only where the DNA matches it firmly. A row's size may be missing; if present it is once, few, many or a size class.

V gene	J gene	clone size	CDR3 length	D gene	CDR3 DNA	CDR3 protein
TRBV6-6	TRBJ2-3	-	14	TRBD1	TGTGCCAGCAGCCCCACAGGGGTCACAGATACGCAGTATTTT	CASSPTGVTDTQYF
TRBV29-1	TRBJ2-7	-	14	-	TGCAGCGTACGTTTGTACCGTGAGGACTACGAGCAGTACTTC	CSVRLYREDYEQYF
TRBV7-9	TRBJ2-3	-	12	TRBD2	TGTGCCAGCAGCTGGGGGGGAGATACGCAGTATTTT	CASSWGGDTQYF
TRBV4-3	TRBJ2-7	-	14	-	TGCGCCAGCAGCCGAAGCCTAGGTGGTAACGAGCAGTACTTC	CASSRSLGGNEQYF
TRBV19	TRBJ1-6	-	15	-	TGTGCCAGTAGTATAGGAGTCCGCTCAGGCTCACCCCTCCACTTT	CASSIGVRSGSPLHF
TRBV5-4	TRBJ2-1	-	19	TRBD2	TGTGCCAGCAGCCCGGGGGGTAGCGGGGGCGCAAGCTCCTACAATGAGCAGTTCTTC	CASSPGGSGGASSYNEQFF
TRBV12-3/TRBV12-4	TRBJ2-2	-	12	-	TGTGCCAGCAGTTTCGAGGTCGGGGAGCTGTTTTTT	CASSFEVGELFF
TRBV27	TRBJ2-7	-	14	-	TGTGCCAGCAGTTCAGGGATGGATCTCTACGAGCAGTACTTC	CASSSGMDLYEQYF
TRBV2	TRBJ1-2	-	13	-	TGTGCCAGCAGTGTAAGGGACGACTATGGCTACACCTTC	CASSVRDDYGYTF
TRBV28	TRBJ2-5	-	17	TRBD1	TGTGCCAGCAGCTTGGGCACCGGGACAGGGGTGTTAGAGACCCAGTACTTC	CASSLGTGTGVLETQYF
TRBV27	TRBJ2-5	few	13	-	TGTGCCAGCAGTTCGACCCTTGGAGAGACCCAGTACTTC	CASSSTLGETQYF
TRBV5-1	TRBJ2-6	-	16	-	TGCGCCAGCAGCTTGGAGCAGAACTCTGGGGCCAACGTCCTGACTTTC	CASSLEQNSGANVLTF
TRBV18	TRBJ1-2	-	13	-	TGTGCCAGCTCAGCCGACAAGAACTATGGCTACACCTTC	CASSADKNYGYTF
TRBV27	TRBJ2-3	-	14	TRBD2	TGTGCCAGCAGTCGTCTAGCGGGGGCGGGTACGCAGTATTTT	CASSRLAGAGTQYF
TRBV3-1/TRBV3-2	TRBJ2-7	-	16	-	TGTGCCAGCAGCCAAGGCGGGGGCGTCACTTTCTACGAGCAGTACTTC	CASSQGGGVTFYEQYF
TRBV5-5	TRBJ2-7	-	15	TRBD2	TGTGCCAGCAGCCTTCTAGCGGGGGTAAACTACGAGCAGTACTTC	CASSLLAGVNYEQYF
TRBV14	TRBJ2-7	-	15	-	TGTGCCAGCAGCCAAGTTCAGGGTAGCTCCTACGAGCAGTACTTC	CASSQVQGSSYEQYF
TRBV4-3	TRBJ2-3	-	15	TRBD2	TGCGCCAGCAGCCAATCGCCTAGCGGGGGGCATACGCAGTATTTT	CASSQSPSGGHTQYF
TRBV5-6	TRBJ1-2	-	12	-	TGTGCCAGCAGGTGGGCAAGGGGCGGCTACACCTTC	CASRWARGGYTF
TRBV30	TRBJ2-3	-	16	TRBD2	TGTGCCCGTCCGGGCGGGGGGCCAACTTACACAGATACGCAGTATTTT	CARPGGGPTYTDTQYF
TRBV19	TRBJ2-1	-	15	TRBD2	TGTGCCAGTAGTATAGGGACTAGCGGCTACAATGAGCAGTTCTTC	CASSIGTSGYNEQFF
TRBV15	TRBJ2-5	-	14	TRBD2	TGTGCCACCCGTCTAGCGGGGGGGTTAGAGACCCAGTACTTC	CATRLAGGLETQYF
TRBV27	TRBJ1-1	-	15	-	TGTGCCAGCAGTTTCTCGACAGGTAAATGGGATGAAGCTTTCTTT	CASSFSTGKWDEAFF
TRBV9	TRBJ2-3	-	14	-	TGTGCCAGCAGCCCAAGCAGACTGCTAGGTACGCAGTATTTT	CASSPSRLLGTQYF
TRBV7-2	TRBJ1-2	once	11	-	TGTGCCAGCAGCTTAGTAGGTGGCTACACCTTC	CASSLVGGYTF
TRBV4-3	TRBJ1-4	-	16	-	TGCGCCAGCAGCCAAAAGAATTGGGGCCTGAATGAAAAACTGTTTTTT	CASSQKNWGLNEKLFF